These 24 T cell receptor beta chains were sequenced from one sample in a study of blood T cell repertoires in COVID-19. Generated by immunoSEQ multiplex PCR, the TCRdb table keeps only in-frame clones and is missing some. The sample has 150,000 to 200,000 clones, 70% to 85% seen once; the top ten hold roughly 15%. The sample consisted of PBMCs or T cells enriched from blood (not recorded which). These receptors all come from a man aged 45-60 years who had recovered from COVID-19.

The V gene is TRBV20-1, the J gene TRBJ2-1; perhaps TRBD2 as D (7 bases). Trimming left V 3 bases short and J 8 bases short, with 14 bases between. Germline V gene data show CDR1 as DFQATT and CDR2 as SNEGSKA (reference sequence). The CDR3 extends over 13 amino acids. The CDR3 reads CSASRGAGDEQFF. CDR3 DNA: TGCAGTGCTAGTCGGGGGGCCGGGGATGAGCAGTTCTTC.

The DNA for the CDR3 is TGTGCCAGTAGGGGACAGGGGAGGCTTTATAGCAATCAGCCCCAGCATTTT. Protein product: CASRGQGRLYSNQPQHF. The V gene is TRBV19, the J gene TRBJ1-5; 10 bases are shared with TRBD1. V shed 6 bases and J 0 bases; nucleotides not matched to a gene: 8. CDR1 LNHDA and CDR2 SQIVND come from the germline V gene (reference sequence). CDR3 length equals 17 residues.

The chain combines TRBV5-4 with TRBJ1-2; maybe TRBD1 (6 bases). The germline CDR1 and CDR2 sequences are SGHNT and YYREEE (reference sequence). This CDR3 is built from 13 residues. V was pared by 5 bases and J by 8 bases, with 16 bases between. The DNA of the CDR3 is TGTGCCAGCAGACCAGACAGGTCATACGGCTACACCTTC. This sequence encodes CASRPDRSYGYTF.

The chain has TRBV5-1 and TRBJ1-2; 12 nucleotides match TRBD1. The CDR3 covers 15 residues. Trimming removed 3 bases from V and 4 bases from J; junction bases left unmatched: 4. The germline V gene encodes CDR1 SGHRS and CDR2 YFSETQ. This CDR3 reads CASSSGQGAIYGYTF. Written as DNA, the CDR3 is TGCGCCAGCAGCTCGGGACAGGGGGCGATCTATGGCTACACCTTC.

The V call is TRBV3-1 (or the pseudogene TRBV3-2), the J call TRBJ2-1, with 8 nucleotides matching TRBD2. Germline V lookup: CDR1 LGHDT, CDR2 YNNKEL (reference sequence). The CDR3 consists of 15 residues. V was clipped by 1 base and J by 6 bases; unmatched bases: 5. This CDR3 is CASSQAGGGPNEQFF. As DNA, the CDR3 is TGTGCCAGCAGCCAAGCTGGCGGGGGGCCCAATGAGCAGTTCTTC.

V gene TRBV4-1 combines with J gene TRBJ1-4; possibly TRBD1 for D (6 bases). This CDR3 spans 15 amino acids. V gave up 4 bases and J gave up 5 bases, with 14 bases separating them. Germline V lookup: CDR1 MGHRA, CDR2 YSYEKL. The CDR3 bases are TGCGCCAGCAGCCGCGGACAGTCTCAAAATGAAAAACTGTTTTTT. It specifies CASSRGQSQNEKLFF.

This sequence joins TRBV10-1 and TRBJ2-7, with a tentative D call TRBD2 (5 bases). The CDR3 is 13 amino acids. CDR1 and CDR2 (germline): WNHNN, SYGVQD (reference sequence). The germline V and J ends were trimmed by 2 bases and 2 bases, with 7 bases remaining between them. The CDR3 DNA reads TGCGCCAGCAGTGAGGGACTGGCCTACGAGCAGTACTTC. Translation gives CASSEGLAYEQYF.

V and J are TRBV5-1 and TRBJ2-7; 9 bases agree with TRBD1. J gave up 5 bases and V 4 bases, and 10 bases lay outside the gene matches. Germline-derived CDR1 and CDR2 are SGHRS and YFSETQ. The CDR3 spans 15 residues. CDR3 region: CASSRRGQGTDEQYF. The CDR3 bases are TGCGCCAGCAGCCGGAGGGGACAGGGAACAGACGAGCAGTACTTC.

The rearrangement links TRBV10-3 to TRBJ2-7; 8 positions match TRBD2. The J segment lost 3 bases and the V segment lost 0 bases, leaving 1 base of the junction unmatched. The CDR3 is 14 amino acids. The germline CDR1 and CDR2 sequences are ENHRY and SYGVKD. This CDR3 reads CAISESLAGYEQYF. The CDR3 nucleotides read TGTGCCATCAGTGAGTCCCTAGCGGGCTACGAGCAGTACTTC.

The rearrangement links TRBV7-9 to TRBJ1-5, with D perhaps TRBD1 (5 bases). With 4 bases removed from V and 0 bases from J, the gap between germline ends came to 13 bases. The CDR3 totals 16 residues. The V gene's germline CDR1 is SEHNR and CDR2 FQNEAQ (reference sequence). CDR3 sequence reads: CASSSGLLYSNQPQHF. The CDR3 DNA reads TGTGCCAGCAGCTCAGGGCTGTTATATAGCAATCAGCCCCAGCATTTT.

CDR3 bases: TGTGCCAGCAGTGAACGGACAGGCCAAGAGACCCAGTACTTC. Its protein is CASSERTGQETQYF. The chain joins TRBV6-4 to TRBJ2-5, with 7 bases matching TRBD1. In germline, CDR1 is MRHNA, CDR2 SNTAGT. With 3 bases clipped from V and 1 base from J, the junction kept 2 bases outside the gene matches. The CDR3 runs 14 residues.

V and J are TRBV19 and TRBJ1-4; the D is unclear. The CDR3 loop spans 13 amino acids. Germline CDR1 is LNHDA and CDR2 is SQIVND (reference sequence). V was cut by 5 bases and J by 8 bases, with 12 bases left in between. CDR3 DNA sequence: TGTGCCAGTAGTGGAGGCAGCTGGGAAAAACTGTTTTTT. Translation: CASSGGSWEKLFF.

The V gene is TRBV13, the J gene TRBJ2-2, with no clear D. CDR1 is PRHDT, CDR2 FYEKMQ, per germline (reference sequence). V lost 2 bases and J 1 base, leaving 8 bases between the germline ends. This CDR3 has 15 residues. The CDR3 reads CASSLRSLNTGELFF. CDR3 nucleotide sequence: TGTGCCAGCAGCTTACGTAGCTTGAACACCGGGGAGCTGTTTTTT.

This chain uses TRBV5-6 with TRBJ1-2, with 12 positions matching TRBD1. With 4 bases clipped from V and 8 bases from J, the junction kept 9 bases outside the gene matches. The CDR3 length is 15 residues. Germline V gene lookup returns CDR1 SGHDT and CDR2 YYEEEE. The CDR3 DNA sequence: TGTGCCAGCAGCGAACCGGGACAGGGGGCTGTAGGCTACACCTTC. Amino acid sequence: CASSEPGQGAVGYTF. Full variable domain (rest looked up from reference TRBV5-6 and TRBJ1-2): DAGVTQSPTHLIKTRGQQVTLRCSPKSGHDTVSWYQQALGQGPQFIFQYYEEEERQRGNFPDRFSGHQFPNYSSELNVNALLLGDSALYLCASSEPGQGAVGYTFGSGTRLTVV.

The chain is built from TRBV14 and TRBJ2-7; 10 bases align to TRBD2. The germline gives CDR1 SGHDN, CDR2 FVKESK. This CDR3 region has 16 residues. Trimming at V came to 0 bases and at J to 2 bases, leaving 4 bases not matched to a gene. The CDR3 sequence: CASSQDESGGAYEQYF. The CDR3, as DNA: TGTGCCAGCAGCCAAGATGAGAGCGGGGGGGCCTACGAGCAGTACTTC. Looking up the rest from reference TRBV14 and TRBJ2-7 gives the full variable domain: EAGVTQFPSHSVIEKGQTVTLRCDPISGHDNLYWYRRVMGKEIKFLLHFVKESKQDESGMPNNRFLAERTGGTYSTLKVQPAELEDSGVYFCASSQDESGGAYEQYFGPGTRLTVT.

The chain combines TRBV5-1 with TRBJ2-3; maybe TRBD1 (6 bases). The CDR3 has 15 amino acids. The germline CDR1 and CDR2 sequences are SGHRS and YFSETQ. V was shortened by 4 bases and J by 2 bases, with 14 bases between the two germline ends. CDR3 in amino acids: CASSPQGMLTDTQYF. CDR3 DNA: TGCGCCAGCAGCCCACAGGGTATGCTCACAGATACGCAGTATTTT.

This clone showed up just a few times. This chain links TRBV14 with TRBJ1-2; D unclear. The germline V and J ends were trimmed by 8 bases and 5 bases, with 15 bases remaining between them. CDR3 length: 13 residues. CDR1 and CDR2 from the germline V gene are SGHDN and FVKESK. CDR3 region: CASSFSGSYGYTF. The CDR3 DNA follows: TGTGCCAGCTCTTTCTCGGGGTCGTATGGCTACACCTTC.

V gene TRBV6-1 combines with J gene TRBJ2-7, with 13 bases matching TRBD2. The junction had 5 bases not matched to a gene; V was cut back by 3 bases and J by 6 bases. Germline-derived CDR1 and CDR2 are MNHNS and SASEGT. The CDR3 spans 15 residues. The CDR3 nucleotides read TGTGCCAGCAGTGACCCGGGACTAGCGGGGATCGAGCAGTACTTC. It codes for CASSDPGLAGIEQYF.

The chain's CDR3 is CASRITGENSPLHF. DNA for the CDR3: TGTGCCAGCCGAATAACAGGGGAGAATTCACCCCTCCACTTT. The chain has TRBV2 and TRBJ1-6, with 7 nucleotides matching TRBD1. Looked up from germline, CDR1 is SNHLY and CDR2 is FYNNEI. The CDR3 has 14 amino acids. V was pared by 8 bases and J by 7 bases, with 8 bases of the junction left unmatched.

The CDR3 is CASSFTDSNQPQHF. The CDR3, as DNA: TGTGCCAGCAGCTTTACAGATAGCAATCAGCCCCAGCATTTT. V usage is TRBV7-8 and J usage is TRBJ1-5; D is ambiguous. CDR1 is SGHVS, CDR2 FQNEAQ, per germline. Trimming cost V 3 bases and J 0 bases, with 6 bases left between them. The CDR3 extends over 14 amino acids.

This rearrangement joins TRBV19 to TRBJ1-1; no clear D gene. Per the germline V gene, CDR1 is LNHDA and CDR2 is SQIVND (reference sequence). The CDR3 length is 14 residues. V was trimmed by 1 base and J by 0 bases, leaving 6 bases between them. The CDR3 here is CASSIGYMNTEAFF. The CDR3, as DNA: TGTGCCAGTAGTATAGGTTACATGAACACTGAAGCTTTCTTT.

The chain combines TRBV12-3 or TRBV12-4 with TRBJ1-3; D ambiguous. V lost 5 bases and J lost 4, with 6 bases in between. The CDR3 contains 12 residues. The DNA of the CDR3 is TGTGCCAGCAGTATCCAGGGAAACACCATATATTTT. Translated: CASSIQGNTIYF.

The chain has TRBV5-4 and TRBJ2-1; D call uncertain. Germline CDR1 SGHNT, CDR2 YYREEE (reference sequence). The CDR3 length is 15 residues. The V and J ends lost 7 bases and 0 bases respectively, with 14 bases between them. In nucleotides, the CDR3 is TGTGCCAGCTCCCTCAGCGCAAACTCCTACAATGAGCAGTTCTTC. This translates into CASSLSANSYNEQFF.

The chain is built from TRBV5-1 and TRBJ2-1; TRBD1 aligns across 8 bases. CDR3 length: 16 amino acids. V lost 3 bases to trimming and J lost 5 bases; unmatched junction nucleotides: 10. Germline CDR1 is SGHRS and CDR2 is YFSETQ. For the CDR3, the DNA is TGCGCCAGCAGCTCCATCTCGGGACAGGCGCACAATGAGCAGTTCTTC. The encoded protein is CASSSISGQAHNEQFF.